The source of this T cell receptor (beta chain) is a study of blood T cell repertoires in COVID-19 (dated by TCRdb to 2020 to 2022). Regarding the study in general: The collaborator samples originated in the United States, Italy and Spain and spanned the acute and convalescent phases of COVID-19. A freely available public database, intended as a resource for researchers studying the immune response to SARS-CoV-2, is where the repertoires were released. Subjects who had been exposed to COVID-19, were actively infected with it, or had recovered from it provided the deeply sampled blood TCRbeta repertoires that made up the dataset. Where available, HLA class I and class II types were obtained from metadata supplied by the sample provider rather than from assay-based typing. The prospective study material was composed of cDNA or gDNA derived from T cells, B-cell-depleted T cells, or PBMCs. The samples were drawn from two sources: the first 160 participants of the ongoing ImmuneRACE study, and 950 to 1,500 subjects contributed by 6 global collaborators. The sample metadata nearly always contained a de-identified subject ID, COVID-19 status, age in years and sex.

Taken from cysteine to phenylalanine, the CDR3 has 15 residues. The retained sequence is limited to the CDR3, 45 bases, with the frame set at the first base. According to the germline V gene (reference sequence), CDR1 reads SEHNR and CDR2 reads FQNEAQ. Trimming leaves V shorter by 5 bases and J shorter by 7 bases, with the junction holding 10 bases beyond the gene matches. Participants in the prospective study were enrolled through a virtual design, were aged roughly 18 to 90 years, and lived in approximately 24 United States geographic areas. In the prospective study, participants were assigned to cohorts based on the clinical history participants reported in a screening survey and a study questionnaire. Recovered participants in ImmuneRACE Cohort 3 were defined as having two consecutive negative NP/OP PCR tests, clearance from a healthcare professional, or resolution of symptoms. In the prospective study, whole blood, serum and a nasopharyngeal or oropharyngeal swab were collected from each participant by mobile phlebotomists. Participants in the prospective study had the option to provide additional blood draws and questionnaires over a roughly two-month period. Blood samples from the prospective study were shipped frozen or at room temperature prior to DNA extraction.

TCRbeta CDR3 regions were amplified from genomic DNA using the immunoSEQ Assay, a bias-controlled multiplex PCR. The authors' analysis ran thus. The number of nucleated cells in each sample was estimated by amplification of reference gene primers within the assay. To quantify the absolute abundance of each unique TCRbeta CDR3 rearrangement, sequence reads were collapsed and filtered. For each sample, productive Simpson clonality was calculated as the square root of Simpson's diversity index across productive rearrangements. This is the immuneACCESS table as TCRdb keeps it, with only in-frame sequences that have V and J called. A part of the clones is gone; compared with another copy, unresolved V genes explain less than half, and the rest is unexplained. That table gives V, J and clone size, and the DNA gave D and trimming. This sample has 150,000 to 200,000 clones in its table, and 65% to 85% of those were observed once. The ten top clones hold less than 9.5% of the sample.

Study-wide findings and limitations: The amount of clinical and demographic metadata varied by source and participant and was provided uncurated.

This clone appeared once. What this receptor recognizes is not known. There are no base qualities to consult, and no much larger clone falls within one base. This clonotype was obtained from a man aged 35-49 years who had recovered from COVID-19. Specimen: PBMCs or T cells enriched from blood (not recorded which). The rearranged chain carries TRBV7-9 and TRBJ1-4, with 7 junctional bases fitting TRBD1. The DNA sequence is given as TGTGCCAGCAGCCTAGGACAGGTGCTAATTGAAAAACTGTTTTTT. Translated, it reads CASSLGQVLIEKLFF.